The text below deals with one T cell receptor beta chain. Its specificity is unknown. The entry originates in a study of blood T cells in healthy people across ages. Study-level results: The CMV status of each donor remained undetermined, and this could have confounded shifts in expanded clonotypes.

PCR was performed a second time for about 7 to 12 cycles using a sample-barcoded 5' primer and a J-beta primer mix. TCRdb passed the 5' RACE reads through MiXCR, listing each CDR3 protein once. Of about 1.7 million distinct CDR3 sequences listed, over 25% are singletons. The CDR3 length is 16 residues. The junction had 10 bases not matched to a gene; V was cut back by 5 bases and J by 8 bases. CDR1 is SGHAT, CDR2 FQNNGV, per germline. The sequencing input was blood. This chain connects TRBV11-2 to TRBJ2-1, with TRBD2 matching 12 bases. The TCR was taken from a young woman in good health. DNA for the CDR3: TGTGCCAGCAGCCCATCTAGCGGGAGGGCCGGGCATGAGCAGTTCTTC. Protein: CASSPSSGRAGHEQFF.